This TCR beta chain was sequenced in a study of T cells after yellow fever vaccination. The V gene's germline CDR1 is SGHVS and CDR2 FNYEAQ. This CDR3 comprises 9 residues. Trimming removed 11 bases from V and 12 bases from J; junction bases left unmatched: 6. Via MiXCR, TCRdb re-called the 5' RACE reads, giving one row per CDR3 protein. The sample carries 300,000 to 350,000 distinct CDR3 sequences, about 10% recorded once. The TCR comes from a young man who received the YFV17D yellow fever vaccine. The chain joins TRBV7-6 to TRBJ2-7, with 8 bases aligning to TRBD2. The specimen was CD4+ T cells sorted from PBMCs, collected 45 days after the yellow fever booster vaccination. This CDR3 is CALRGGVYF. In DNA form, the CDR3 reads TGTGCCTTACGGGGGGGCGTGTACTTC.